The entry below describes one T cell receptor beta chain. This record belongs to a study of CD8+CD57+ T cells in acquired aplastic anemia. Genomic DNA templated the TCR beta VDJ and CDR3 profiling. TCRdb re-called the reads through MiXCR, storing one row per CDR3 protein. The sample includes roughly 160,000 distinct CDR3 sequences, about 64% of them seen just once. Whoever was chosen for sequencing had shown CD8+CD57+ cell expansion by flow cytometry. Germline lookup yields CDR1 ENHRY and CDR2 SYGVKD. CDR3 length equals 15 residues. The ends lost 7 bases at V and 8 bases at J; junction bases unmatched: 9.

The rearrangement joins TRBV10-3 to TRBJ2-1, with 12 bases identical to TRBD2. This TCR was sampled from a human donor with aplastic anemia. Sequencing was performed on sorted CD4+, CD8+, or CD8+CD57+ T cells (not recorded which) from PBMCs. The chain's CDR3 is CAITSGGGGGDEQFF. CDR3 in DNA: TGTGCCATCACTAGCGGGGGGGGTGGGGGCGATGAGCAGTTCTTC.